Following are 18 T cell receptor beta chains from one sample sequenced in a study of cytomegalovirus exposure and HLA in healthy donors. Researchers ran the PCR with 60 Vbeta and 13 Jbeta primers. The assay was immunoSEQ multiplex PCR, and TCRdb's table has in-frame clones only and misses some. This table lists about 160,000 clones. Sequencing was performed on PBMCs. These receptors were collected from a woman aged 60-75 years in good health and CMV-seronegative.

The CDR3 sequence is CASSQRTGYQETQYF. CDR3 coding DNA: TGTGCCAGCAGCCAAAGGACAGGGTACCAAGAGACCCAGTACTTC. This chain uses TRBV4-2 with TRBJ2-5, with TRBD1 matching over 8 bases. This CDR3 has 15 residues. CDR1 and CDR2 (germline): LGHNA, YNFKEQ. V was clipped by 2 bases and J by 0 bases; unmatched bases: 2.

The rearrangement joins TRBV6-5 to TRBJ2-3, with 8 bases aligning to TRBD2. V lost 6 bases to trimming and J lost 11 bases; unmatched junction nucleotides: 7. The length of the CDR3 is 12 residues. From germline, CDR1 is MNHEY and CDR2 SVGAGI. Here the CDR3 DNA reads TGTGCCAGCAGCCCTACTAGCGGAAAGCAGTATTTT. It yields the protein CASSPTSGKQYF.

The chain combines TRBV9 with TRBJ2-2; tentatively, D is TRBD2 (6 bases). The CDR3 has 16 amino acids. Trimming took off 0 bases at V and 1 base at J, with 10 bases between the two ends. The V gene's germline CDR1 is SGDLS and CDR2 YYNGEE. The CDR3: CASSVALSGNTGELFF. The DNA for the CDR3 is TGTGCCAGCAGCGTAGCCCTTAGCGGGAACACCGGGGAGCTGTTTTTT.

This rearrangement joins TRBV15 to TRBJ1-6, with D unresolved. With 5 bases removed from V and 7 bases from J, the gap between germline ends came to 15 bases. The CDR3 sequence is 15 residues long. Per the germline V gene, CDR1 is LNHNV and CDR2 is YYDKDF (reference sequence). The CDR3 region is CATSRIDRGNSPLHF. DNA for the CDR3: TGTGCCACCAGCCGCATAGACCGAGGGAATTCACCCCTCCACTTT.

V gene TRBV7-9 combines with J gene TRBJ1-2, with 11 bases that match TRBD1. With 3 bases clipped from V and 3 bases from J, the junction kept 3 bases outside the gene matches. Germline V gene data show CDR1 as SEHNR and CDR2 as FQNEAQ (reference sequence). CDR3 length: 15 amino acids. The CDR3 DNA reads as TGTGCCAGCAGCTTGGGACAGGGGGACGACTATGGCTACACCTTC. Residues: CASSLGQGDDYGYTF.

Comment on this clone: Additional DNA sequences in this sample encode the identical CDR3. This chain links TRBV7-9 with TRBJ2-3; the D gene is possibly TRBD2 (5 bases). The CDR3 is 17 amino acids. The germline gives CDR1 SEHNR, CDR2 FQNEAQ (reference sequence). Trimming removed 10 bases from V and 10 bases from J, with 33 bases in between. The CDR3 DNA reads TGTGCCATCCCCGGCGGGTCATGGTCGATCGCTTTATTGTCGCAGTATTTT. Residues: CAIPGGSWSIALLSQYF.

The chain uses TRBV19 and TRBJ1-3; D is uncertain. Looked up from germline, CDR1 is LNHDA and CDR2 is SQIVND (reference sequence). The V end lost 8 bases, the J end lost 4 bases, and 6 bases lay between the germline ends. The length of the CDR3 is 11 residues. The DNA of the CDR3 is TGTGCCAGTTCGTCCGGAAACACCATATATTTT. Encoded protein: CASSSGNTIYF.

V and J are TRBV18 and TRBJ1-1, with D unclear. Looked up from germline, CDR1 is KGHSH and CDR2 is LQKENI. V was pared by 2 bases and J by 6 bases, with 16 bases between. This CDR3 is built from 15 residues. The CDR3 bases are TGTGCCAGCTCACCAGTTCGGCAGGAAACGCCTGAAGCTTTCTTT. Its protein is CASSPVRQETPEAFF.

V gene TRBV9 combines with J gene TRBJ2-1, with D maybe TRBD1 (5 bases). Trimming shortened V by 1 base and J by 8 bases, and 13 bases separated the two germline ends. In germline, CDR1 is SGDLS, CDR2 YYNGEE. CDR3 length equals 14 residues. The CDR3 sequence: CASSVSLGEDEQFF. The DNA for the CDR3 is TGTGCCAGCAGCGTATCCCTAGGGGAAGATGAGCAGTTCTTC.

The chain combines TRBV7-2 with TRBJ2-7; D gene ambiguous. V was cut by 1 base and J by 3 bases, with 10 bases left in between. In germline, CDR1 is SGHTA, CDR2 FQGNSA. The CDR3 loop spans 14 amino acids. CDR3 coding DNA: TGTGCCAGCAGCTTAGGGCTAGTAATCTACGAGCAGTACTTC. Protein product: CASSLGLVIYEQYF.

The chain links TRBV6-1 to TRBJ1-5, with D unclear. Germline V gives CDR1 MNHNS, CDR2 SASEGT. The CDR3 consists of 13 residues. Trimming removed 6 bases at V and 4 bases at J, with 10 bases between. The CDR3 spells CASRDTLNQPQHF. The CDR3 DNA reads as TGTGCCAGCAGAGACACACTTAATCAGCCCCAGCATTTT.

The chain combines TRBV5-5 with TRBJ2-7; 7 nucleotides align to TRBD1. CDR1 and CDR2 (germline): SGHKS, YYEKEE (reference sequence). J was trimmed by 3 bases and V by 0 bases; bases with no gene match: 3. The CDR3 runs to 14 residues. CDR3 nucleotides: TGTGCCAGCAGCTTGGAGGGGGCCGACTACGAGCAGTACTTC. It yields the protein CASSLEGADYEQYF.

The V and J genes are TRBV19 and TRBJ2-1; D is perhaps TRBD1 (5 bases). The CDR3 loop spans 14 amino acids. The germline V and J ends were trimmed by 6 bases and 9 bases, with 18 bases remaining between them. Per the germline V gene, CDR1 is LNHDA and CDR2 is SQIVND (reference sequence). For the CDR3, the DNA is TGTGCCAGTAGAGACGACTTGACAGAGCCTGAGCAGTTCTTC. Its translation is CASRDDLTEPEQFF.

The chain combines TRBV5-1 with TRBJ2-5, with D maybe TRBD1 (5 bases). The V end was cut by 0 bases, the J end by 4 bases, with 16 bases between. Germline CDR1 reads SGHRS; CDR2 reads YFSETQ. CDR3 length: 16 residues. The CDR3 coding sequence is TGCGCCAGCAGCTTGGCCGCCGCTAGGGGCCTAGAGACCCAGTACTTC. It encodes CASSLAAARGLETQYF.

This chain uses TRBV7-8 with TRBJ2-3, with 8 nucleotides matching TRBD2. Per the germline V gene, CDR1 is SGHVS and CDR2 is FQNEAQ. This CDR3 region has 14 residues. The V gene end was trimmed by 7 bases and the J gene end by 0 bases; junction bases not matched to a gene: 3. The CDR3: CASTGGGSTDTQYF. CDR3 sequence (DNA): TGTGCCAGCACCGGGGGGGGTAGCACAGATACGCAGTATTTT.

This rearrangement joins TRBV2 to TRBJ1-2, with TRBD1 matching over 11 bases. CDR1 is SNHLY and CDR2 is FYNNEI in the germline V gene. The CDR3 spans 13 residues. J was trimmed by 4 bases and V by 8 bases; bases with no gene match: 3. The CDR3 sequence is CASCGTGGYGYTF. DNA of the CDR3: TGTGCCAGCTGCGGGACAGGGGGCTATGGCTACACCTTC.

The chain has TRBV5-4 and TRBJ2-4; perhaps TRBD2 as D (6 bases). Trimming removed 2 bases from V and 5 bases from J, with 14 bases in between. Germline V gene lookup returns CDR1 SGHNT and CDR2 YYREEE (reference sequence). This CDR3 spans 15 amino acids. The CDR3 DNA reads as TGTGCCAGCAGCTTAGTGGGAGGACCCGAAAACATTCAGTACTTC. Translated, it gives CASSLVGGPENIQYF.

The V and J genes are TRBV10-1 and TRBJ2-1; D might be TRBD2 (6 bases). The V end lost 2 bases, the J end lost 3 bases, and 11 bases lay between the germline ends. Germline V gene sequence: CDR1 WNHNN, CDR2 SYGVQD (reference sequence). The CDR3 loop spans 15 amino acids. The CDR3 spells CASSEARGFYNEQFF. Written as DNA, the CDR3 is TGCGCCAGCAGTGAGGCCCGGGGGTTCTACAATGAGCAGTTCTTC.